This TCR beta chain appears in the sequencing data of a study of naive and memory T cell subsets. Regarding this clonotype: The antigen is not known.

Two oligonucleotides, mixed equimolar, formed the beta constant-region primer covering TRBC1 and TRBC2. Four rounds of PCR amplified the ligated cDNA using nested alpha and beta constant-region primers plus SP2. TCRdb used MiXCR to reprocess the UMI-ligation and nested PCR reads, holding one entry per CDR3 protein. This sample has approximately 140,000 distinct CDR3 sequences; about 17% occur once, and the top ten carry 0.14% to 0.15%. From the second PCR step, alpha and beta chains were amplified apart. V shed 3 bases and J shed 2 bases, with 8 bases lying between them. This CDR3 spans 14 amino acids. Germline values: CDR1 SGHNT, CDR2 YENEEA. The study, taken as a whole, reports: Over 90% of naive TCR sequences appeared only once, unlike memory subsets. Diversity fell and Gini index rose from naive through CM, EM, EMRA.

Sequenced material: naive CD4+ T cells from blood. The sequence derives from a human donor in good health. This chain connects TRBV11-3 to TRBJ2-1; D remains unclear. The CDR3 sequence: CASSFSETYNEQFF. CDR3 sequence (DNA): TGTGCCAGCAGCTTCAGCGAGACCTACAATGAGCAGTTCTTC.